This TCR beta chain came from a study of T cells in Graves' hyperthyroidism and ophthalmopathy. This CDR3 spans 15 amino acids. The germline V gene encodes CDR1 LNHDA and CDR2 SQIVND (reference sequence). Between the trimmed V and J ends, which lost 1 base and 3 bases, there was a span of 9 bases. Template material for amplifying TCR beta CDR3 regions consisted of RNA transcripts. With the HTBI primer set, the TCR CDR3 went through a first round of RT-PCR. One entry per CDR3 protein results from TCRdb running MiXCR on the multiplex PCR reads. The profile shows fewer than 900,000 distinct CDR3 sequences, around 20% of them singletons.

The specimen sequenced was blood. The receptor was isolated from a woman aged 50 to 60 with Graves' hyperthyroidism that later progressed to Graves' ophthalmopathy. The rearrangement uses TRBV19 and TRBJ2-2; D not certain. The CDR3 region has the DNA TGTGCCAGTAGTATAGTGGGCGGATACACCGGGGAGCTGTTTTTT. Amino acid sequence: CASSIVGGYTGELFF.